Here is one T cell receptor (beta chain) with its context. The target antigen is unknown. The source of the sample is a study of shared clonotypes between healthy human individuals. The assay was immunoSEQ multiplex PCR, and TCRdb's table has in-frame clones only and misses some. The data contain 2 million to 3 million clones, approximately 93% of them singletons. Whole-study results and caveats: Blood was the only sampled material, and tissue repertoires likely differ. Clonotypes that were shared across a few donors made up approximately 5.1% of naive CD4 clonotypes. Donor scarcity curtailed the genetic and exposure-history diversity represented herein. The rarefaction results pointed to incomplete sorted-subset sequencing despite large depth.

The CDR3 has 12 amino acids. The germline V and J ends were trimmed by 5 bases and 7 bases, with 9 bases remaining between them. Germline V gives CDR1 SGHTA, CDR2 FQGNSA. This sequence was found in a young man in good health. Some clones in this sample may be carry-over from other donors' samples. The sample comprised naive CD4+ T cells from PBMCs. Subset of the sample: CD45RA+ positively selected. The chain is built from TRBV7-2 and TRBJ2-1; D is unclear. The CDR3 here is CASSLQLNEQFF. The CDR3 DNA sequence: TGTGCCAGCAGCCTTCAATTGAATGAGCAGTTCTTC.